This TCR beta chain was identified during a study of control samples from healthy donors and cancer patients (TCRdb year 2020). On this clone itself: Its specific antigen is unknown. No base-level quality is on record; no much larger clone is a single base apart.

Based on the germline V gene, the CDR1 and CDR2 sequences are SGHTA and FQGNSA. Trimming at the junction amounts to 3 bases on V and 0 bases on J, and the germline ends lie 20 bases apart. The CDR3 runs 18 amino acids, cysteine and phenylalanine included. CDR3 DNA only is kept here, 54 bases in frame from base 1. Library preparation was by the immunoSEQ multiplex PCR assay. Imported from immuneACCESS, the table was reduced by TCRdb to in-frame sequences with V and J called. These copies leave out some clones; in studies compared against another copy, an unresolved V gene accounts for under half, and the cause of the remainder is not known. This sample is represented by approximately 89,000 clones; around nine tenths of them were singletons. The leading ten clones occupy around 21% of the sample.

The sample consisted of blood. The origin of this receptor is a man in his thirties or forties in good health. This sequence uses TRBV7-2 and TRBJ1-1; the D gene cannot be resolved reliably. CDR3 loop: CASSFAGRKGPMNTEAFF. The nucleotide sequence reads TGTGCCAGCAGCTTCGCCGGCCGGAAGGGCCCCATGAACACTGAAGCTTTCTTT.